One and the same sample provided the 18 T cell receptor beta chains below, sequenced in a study of T cell repertoires in cytomegalovirus infection. Their recognized antigens are unknown. TCRdb reprocessed the reads via MiXCR and lists one record per CDR3 protein. The sample comprises about 340,000 distinct CDR3 sequences, roughly 29% of which are singletons, and approximately 20% rests with the top ten. The sample was cultured PBMCs, taken from culture after CMV antigen stimulation. Receptors were obtained from a human donor in good health (CMV status not recorded). Some clones in this sample may be carry-over from other donors' samples.

This clonotype showed up many times. J is TRBJ2-1 and V is TRBV7-8; 7 nucleotides align to TRBD2. With V trimmed by 2 bases and J by 0 bases, 19 bases remained unmatched. This CDR3 is built from 21 residues. Germline V gene sequence: CDR1 SGHVS, CDR2 FQNEAQ. As DNA, the CDR3 is TGTGCCAGCAGCTTAAATCCAACACTAGCGCTCAAAGACCCCTCCTACAATGAGCAGTTCTTC. Residues: CASSLNPTLALKDPSYNEQFF.

This clonotype was seen at least ten times. The J gene is TRBJ2-4, the V gene TRBV7-8; the match to TRBD1 covers 10 bases. CDR3 size: 13 residues. Germline CDR1 SGHVS, CDR2 FQNEAQ. Unmatched junction bases numbered 3, after V lost 6 bases and J lost 7 bases. This CDR3 reads CASSRQGANIQYF. CDR3 DNA sequence: TGTGCCAGCAGTAGACAGGGGGCCAACATTCAGTACTTC.

The V and J genes are TRBV7-3 and TRBJ2-5, with D tentatively TRBD2 (9 bases). The germline V and J ends were trimmed by 5 bases and 1 base, with 23 bases remaining between them. The V gene's germline CDR1 is SGHTA and CDR2 FQGTGA. This CDR3 spans 18 amino acids. CDR3 nucleotides: TGTGCCAGCAGCCCAGGGGGCGGGAGGGCCAGGAGCCAAGAGACCCAGTACTTC. Amino acids: CASSPGGGRARSQETQYF.

V is TRBV6-5 and J is TRBJ1-4; no definite D call. The CDR3 spans 14 residues. Trimming left V 8 bases short and J 3 bases short, with 13 bases between. In germline, CDR1 is MNHEY, CDR2 SVGAGI. CDR3 nucleotides: TGTGCCAGCGGGCGAGGAGAGCCTAATGAAAAACTGTTTTTT. Protein sequence: CASGRGEPNEKLFF.

The chain is built from TRBV6-8 and TRBJ2-5; D is uncertain. Germline assignment: CDR1 MNHGY and CDR2 SAAAGT. The CDR3 is 13 residues long. V was cut by 2 bases and J by 5 bases, with 9 bases left in between. In nucleotides, the CDR3 is TGTGCCAGCAGTTACGGGCCACGGGAGACCCAGTACTTC. Translating gives CASSYGPRETQYF.

This clonotype showed up just a few times. This chain uses TRBV10-3 with TRBJ1-1, with no clear D. V was shortened by 3 bases and J by 6 bases, with 5 bases between the two germline ends. Germline V gene sequence: CDR1 ENHRY, CDR2 SYGVKD. The CDR3 is 11 residues long. CDR3 region: CAISDSAEAFF. The DNA for the CDR3 is TGTGCCATCAGTGATTCGGCTGAAGCTTTCTTT.

This chain links TRBV12-3 or TRBV12-4 with TRBJ2-1; 9 positions match TRBD2. The CDR3 loop spans 15 amino acids. V was clipped by 5 bases and J by 4 bases; unmatched bases: 6. The CDR3 sequence: CASSVSSGIYNEQFF. The DNA for the CDR3 is TGTGCCAGCAGTGTCTCTAGCGGGATATACAATGAGCAGTTCTTC.

There are many counts of this clonotype. The J gene is TRBJ2-7, the V gene TRBV7-2; a weak D match, TRBD2 (6 bases). Trimming removed 0 bases at V and 3 bases at J, with 12 bases between. The CDR3 is made up of 15 amino acids. Germline assignment: CDR1 SGHTA and CDR2 FQGNSA. CDR3: CASSLASGVGYEQYF. CDR3 coding DNA: TGTGCCAGCAGCTTAGCTTCGGGGGTGGGCTACGAGCAGTACTTC.

The V call is TRBV7-9, the J call TRBJ1-1, with 7 bases identical to TRBD1. With 5 bases clipped from V and 2 bases from J, the junction kept 14 bases outside the gene matches. CDR1 SEHNR and CDR2 FQNEAQ come from the germline V gene (reference sequence). CDR3 size: 17 residues. CDR3 bases: TGTGCCAGCAGCCGTAATCCGACAGGGCGGGGTAACACTGAAGCTTTCTTT. It specifies CASSRNPTGRGNTEAFF.

The CDR3 region is CASSRLAGGRETQYF. The CDR3 region has the DNA TGTGCCAGCAGCCGACTAGCGGGAGGCCGGGAGACCCAGTACTTC. The chain carries TRBV6-5 and TRBJ2-5; 13 nucleotides line up with TRBD2. The CDR3 runs to 15 residues. Trimming at V came to 6 bases and at J to 5 bases, leaving 6 bases not matched to a gene. Per germline, CDR1 MNHEY and CDR2 SVGAGI.

This clonotype showed up just a few times. The chain uses TRBV19 and TRBJ1-5, with D unclear. The V end lost 3 bases, the J end lost 10 bases, and 16 bases lay between the germline ends. Germline V gives CDR1 LNHDA, CDR2 SQIVND (reference sequence). The CDR3 runs 14 residues. CDR3 sequence (DNA): TGTGCCAGTAGTATCTCCTCCGGTGACTTACCCCAGCATTTT. It yields the protein CASSISSGDLPQHF.

This sequence joins TRBV6-2 or TRBV6-3 and TRBJ2-1, with 8 bases matching TRBD2. Germline V CDR1 and CDR2: MNHEY, SVGEGT. Germline trimming cut 8 bases from V and 6 bases from J; bases unmatched to any gene: 9. The CDR3 has 14 amino acids. The CDR3 loop is CASVATGGPNEQFF. CDR3 DNA: TGTGCCAGCGTCGCGACGGGAGGGCCCAATGAGCAGTTCTTC.

This clonotype was seen a few times. This sequence joins TRBV7-2 and TRBJ2-1, with D tentatively TRBD2 (6 bases). Germline V gene lookup returns CDR1 SGHTA and CDR2 FQGNSA. The CDR3 contains 14 residues. The V and J ends lost 1 base and 6 bases respectively, with 10 bases between them. CDR3: CASSLEASVNEQFF. Written as DNA, the CDR3 is TGTGCCAGCAGCTTAGAGGCTAGCGTCAATGAGCAGTTCTTC.

This clonotype was counted many times. The chain combines TRBV7-9 with TRBJ2-2; D ambiguous. Germline CDR1 is SEHNR and CDR2 is FQNEAQ (reference sequence). Trimming took off 4 bases at V and 6 bases at J, with 6 bases between the two ends. The CDR3 covers 12 residues. The CDR3 nucleotides read TGTGCCAGCAGCTATCCTGCCGGGGAGCTGTTTTTT. Translation gives CASSYPAGELFF.

V usage is TRBV12-3 or TRBV12-4 and J usage is TRBJ1-1; D gene uncertain. V was cut by 6 bases and J by 10 bases, with 18 bases left in between. This CDR3 comprises 13 residues. The CDR3 DNA sequence: TGTGCCAGCAGCCCCGGTGGGCCGCTTCGAGCTTTCTTT. Translating gives CASSPGGPLRAFF.

The rearrangement uses TRBV7-6 and TRBJ1-1; the match to TRBD1 covers 7 bases. Germline V gene sequence: CDR1 SGHVS, CDR2 FNYEAQ. The V segment lost 5 bases and the J segment 9 bases; nucleotides outside the gene matches: 18. This CDR3 spans 16 amino acids. CDR3 DNA sequence: TGTGCCAGCAGCCCGGACTTCAACAGGGGATCAAAACAAGCTTTCTTT. It is translated as CASSPDFNRGSKQAFF. The entire variable domain, with the rest obtained from reference TRBV7-6 and TRBJ1-1, is as follows: GAGVSQSPRYKVTKRGQDVALRCDPISGHVSLYWYRQALGQGPEFLTYFNYEAQQDKSGLPNDRFSAERPEGSISTLTIQRTEQRDSAMYRCASSPDFNRGSKQAFFGQGTRLTVV.

The table lists this clonotype with a few counts. The V and J genes are TRBV6-1 and TRBJ1-6; TRBD1 aligns across 8 bases. The CDR3 runs 14 residues. Trimming at V came to 9 bases and at J to 7 bases, leaving 8 bases not matched to a gene. The V gene's germline CDR1 is MNHNS and CDR2 SASEGT. The CDR3 protein is CASTPGTGNSPLHF. The CDR3 DNA follows: TGTGCCAGTACTCCCGGGACAGGCAATTCACCCCTCCACTTT.

This clonotype was observed a handful of times. The chain couples TRBV11-3 to TRBJ2-3; tentative D call: TRBD2 (6 bases). The CDR3 runs 15 residues. Germline loops: CDR1 SGHNT, CDR2 YENEEA. The V end was cut by 1 base, the J end by 3 bases, with 11 bases between. The chain's CDR3 is CASSLVGGITDTQYF. The CDR3 DNA is TGTGCCAGCAGCTTAGTCGGCGGGATAACAGATACGCAGTATTTT.